The present T cell receptor beta chain was sequenced within a study of shared clonotypes between healthy human individuals. The overall study: The study enrolled a couple of women and three men aged 18 to 49. Whole-study results and caveats: Non-shared clonotypes displayed generation probabilities falling below those of clonotypes present in all four donors.

Turning to this clone: No antigen is known for it.

CDR1 and CDR2 from the germline V gene are WSHSY and SAAADI. The V gene lost 3 bases and the J gene lost 4 bases, with 16 bases spanning the gap. The CDR3 runs 15 residues. Clones were read by immunoSEQ multiplex PCR, and TCRdb kept only the in-frame ones, dropping some. This table has roughly 2.5 million clones, more than 80% appearing once. The material sequenced was naive CD4+ T cells sorted from blood. Described subset: CD45RA+ positively selected. The chain carries TRBV10-2 and TRBJ2-7; tentatively, D is TRBD2 (5 bases). The receptor comes from a man between 18 and 29 years old in good health. The CDR3 coding sequence is TGCGCCAGCAGTGACGCGGGCAGCGTCGAGTACGAGCAGTACTTC. Encoded protein: CASSDAGSVEYEQYF.